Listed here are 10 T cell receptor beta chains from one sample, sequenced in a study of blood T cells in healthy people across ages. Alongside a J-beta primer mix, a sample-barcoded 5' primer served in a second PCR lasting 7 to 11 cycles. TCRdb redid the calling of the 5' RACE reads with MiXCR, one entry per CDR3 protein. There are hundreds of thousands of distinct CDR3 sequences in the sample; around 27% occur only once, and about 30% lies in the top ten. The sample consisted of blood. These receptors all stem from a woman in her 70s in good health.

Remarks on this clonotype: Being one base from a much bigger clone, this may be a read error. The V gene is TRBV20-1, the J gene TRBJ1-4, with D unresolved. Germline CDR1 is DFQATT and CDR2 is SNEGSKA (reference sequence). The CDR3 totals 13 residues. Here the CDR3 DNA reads TGCAGTGCTAGAGGAAGAACTGATGAAAAACTGTTTTTT. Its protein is CSARGRTDEKLFF.

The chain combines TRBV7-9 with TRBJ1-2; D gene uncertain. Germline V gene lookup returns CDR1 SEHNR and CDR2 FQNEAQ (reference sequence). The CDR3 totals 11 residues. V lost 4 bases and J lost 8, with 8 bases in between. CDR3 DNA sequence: TGTGCCAGCAGCTCTCGAGGGGGCTACACCTTC. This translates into CASSSRGGYTF. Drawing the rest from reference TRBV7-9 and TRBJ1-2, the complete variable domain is DTGVSQNPRHKITKRGQNVTFRCDPISEHNRLYWYRQTLGQGPEFLTYFQNEAQLEKSRLLSDRFSAERPKGSFSTLEIQRTEQGDSAMYLCASSSRGGYTFGSGTRLTVV.

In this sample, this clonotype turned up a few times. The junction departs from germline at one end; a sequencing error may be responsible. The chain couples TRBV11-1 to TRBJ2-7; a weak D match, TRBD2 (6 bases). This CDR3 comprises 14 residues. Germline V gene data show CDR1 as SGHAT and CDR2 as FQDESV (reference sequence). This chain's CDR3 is CAGSLAFGSPEQYF. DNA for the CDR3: TGTGCCGGCAGCTTAGCGTTCGGGAGTCCCGAGCAGTACTTC.

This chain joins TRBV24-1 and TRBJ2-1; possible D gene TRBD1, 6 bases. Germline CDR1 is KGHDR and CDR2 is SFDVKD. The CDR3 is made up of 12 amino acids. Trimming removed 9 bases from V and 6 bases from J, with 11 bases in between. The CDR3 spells CATGGNINEQFF. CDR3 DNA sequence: TGTGCCACCGGGGGCAACATCAATGAGCAGTTCTTC.

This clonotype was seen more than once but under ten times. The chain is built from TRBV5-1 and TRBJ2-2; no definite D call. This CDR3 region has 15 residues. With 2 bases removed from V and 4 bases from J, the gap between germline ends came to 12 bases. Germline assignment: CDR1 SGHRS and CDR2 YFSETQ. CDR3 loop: CASSFWSQPTGELFF. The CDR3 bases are TGCGCCAGCAGCTTTTGGTCGCAGCCCACCGGGGAGCTGTTTTTT.

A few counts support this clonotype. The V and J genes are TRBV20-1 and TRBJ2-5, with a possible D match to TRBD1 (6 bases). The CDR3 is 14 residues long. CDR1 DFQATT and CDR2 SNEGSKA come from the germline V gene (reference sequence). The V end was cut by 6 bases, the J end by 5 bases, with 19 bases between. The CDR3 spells CSAWGGQLWETQYF. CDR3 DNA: TGCAGTGCCTGGGGTGGACAGCTATGGGAGACCCAGTACTTC.

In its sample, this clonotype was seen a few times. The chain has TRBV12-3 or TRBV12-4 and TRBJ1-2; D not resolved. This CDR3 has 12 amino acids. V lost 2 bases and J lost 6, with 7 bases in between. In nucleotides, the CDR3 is TGTGCCAGCAGTTTAACAGAAAATGGCTACACCTTC. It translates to CASSLTENGYTF.

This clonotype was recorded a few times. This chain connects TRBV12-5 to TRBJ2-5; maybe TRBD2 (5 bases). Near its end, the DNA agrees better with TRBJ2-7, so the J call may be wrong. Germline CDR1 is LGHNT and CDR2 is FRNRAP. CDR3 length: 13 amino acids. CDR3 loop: CASGTDRGHEQYF. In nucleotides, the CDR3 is TGTGCTAGTGGGACGGACCGCGGGCACGAGCAGTACTTC.

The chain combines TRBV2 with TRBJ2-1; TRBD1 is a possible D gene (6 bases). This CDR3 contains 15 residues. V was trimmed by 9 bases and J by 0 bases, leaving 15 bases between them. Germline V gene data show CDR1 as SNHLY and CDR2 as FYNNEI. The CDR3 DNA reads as TGTGCCAGTAGGAAGTACAGGGACTCCTACAATGAGCAGTTCTTC. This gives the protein CASRKYRDSYNEQFF.

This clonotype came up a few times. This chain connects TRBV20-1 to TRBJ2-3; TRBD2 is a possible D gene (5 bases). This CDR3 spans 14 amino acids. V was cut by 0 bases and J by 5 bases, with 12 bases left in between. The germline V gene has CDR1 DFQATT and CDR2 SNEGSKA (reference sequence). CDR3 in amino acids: CSARDPAVGDTQYF. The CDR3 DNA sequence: TGCAGTGCTAGAGATCCAGCGGTCGGAGATACGCAGTATTTT.